This entry is about one TCR beta chain. Its antigen is still unknown. The cohort comprised fewer than 700 healthy bone marrow donors. At the time of sampling, all cohort members were nominally healthy, though unrecorded immune exposures were likely present. The donor was CMV seronegative and belonged to the group of approximately 320 seronegative cohort members. A peripheral blood sample was collected from each donor, and TCR beta sequencing was performed on peripheral blood mononuclear cells. The Qiagen DNeasy Blood Extraction Kit was used to extract genomic DNA from the blood cell samples. Spanning cysteine to phenylalanine, the CDR3 consists of 17 amino acids. The kept DNA is CDR3 alone, 51 bases in frame from the first base. The receptor library was made with the immunoSEQ multiplex PCR assay. The multiplex PCR relied on a mix of 60 forward primers for TCR Vbeta segments and 13 reverse primers for TCR Jbeta segments. The CDR3 region of rearranged TCR beta genes was amplified from genomic DNA by a multiplex PCR assay. The Illumina HiSeq System was used to sequence the amplified TCR beta libraries as 87-base-pair reads. From the authors' description of their analysis: A later analysis counted about 76 million unique TCR beta chains across the 666 repertoires, and around 12 million of these chains were shared by at least two donors. A nearest-neighbor algorithm error-corrected the raw reads and collapsed the reads into unique sequences, merging closely related sequences to remove PCR and sequencing errors. CDR3 sequences were aligned to IMGT reference sequences to assign V, D and J gene segments. For a sequence to be retained, a match of at least six nucleotides was required to both a V gene segment and a J gene segment. Rearrangements were classified as productive when the CDR3 lacked stop codons and remained in frame with V and J, and all other rearrangements were classified as non-productive. Following IMGT convention, CDR3 was defined as the stretch from the second conserved V-encoded cysteine up to the conserved J-encoded phenylalanine. The earlier analysis of about 620 of the donors excluded sequences that lacked an unambiguous match to a single V gene segment. In an earlier analysis of almost 600 of the donors, a V segment was called functional when productive rearrangements were above 56.7%, and segregating when the standard deviation between donors exceeded 5%. A statistical classification framework was developed to diagnose cytomegalovirus status using the catalog of TCR beta chain sequences. In a later analysis, TCR nucleotide sequences were compared against IMGT/GENE-DB human TR gene sequences so that V and J genes could be assigned. A later analysis assigned CDR3 sequences and most-parsimonious VDJ recombination scenarios with the TCRdist pipeline. A later analysis defined each TCR beta chain by its CDR3 amino acid sequence plus V-gene family, and excluded reads lacking a unique V-gene family. In a later analysis, 500 to 700 highly shared, low-generation-probability nucleotide sequences were removed to address suspected cross-contamination and a sequencing artifact. In a later analysis, a clonal expansion index was calculated for each public chain from normalized within-repertoire ranks of inferred template counts. A later analysis computed generation probabilities with a VDJ recombination model fitted to out-of-frame rearrangements, and checked the results against IGoR. A later analysis scored TCR-TCR, TCR-HLA and TCR-CMV co-occurrence with hypergeometric tests, applying a repertoire-size bias correction to TCR pairs. False discovery rates were estimated in a later analysis by permuting HLA or CMV assignments 20 times. In a later analysis, co-occurring TCRs were grouped with DBSCAN, and TCRdist sequence similarity was added when clustering was performed within HLA-allele-positive subsets. Co-occurrence clustering excluded repertoires with fewer than 30,000 or more than 120,000 public chains, plus five with anomalous nucleotide sharing. As stored in TCRdb, this immuneACCESS dataset retains in-frame rearrangements with V and J assigned. A fraction of the clones does not appear; measured against another copy, unresolved V genes explain less than half of the discrepancy, and the remainder lacks a known reason. V, J and clone size reflect that table, while D and trimming were determined from the DNA. The sample's table lists a count of some 130,000 clones. The ten biggest clones cover around 1.5% of the sample.

This specimen belongs to a study of cytomegalovirus exposure and HLA in healthy donors (dated by TCRdb to 2015 to 2018). In the study overall: An earlier analysis of around 600 of the donors reported 250 to 350 Gb of sequence data and about 100 million unique TCR beta sequences from some 180 million T cells. An early release covering roughly 580 HLA-typed donors comprised approximately 300 gigabases of sequencing data and roughly 85 million unique TCR sequences. Of the 350 to 450 genotyped donors, roughly 76% were placed in the genetic ancestry cluster associated with self-reported Caucasian donors. The aim of the study was to test whether cataloging public T cell receptors could identify signatures of past pathogen exposure. Using immunosequencing, the study profiled T cell repertoires from 500 to 800 subjects and related those repertoires to cytomegalovirus serostatus. A separate validation cohort of 100 to 150 different subjects was used in addition to the 666-subject first cohort. To predict cytomegalovirus infection status, the study combined high-throughput TCR immunosequencing, statistical association of individual TCRs with disease status, and machine learning. A later analysis re-analyzed previously published TCR beta repertoires from approximately 670 donors and added high-resolution HLA genotyping to study TCR occurrence patterns. In the later analysis, no new phenotypic data were used to find candidate immune exposures; instead, reliance was placed on TCR beta sequences and their occurrence across donors. To decide whether each TCR beta V gene segment behaved as functional or pseudogenic, an earlier analysis of 587 of the donors relied on high-throughput TCR beta sequencing. Donor age, sex, ethnicity and CMV serostatus were compiled together with the repertoire data. A later genetic analysis used genome-wide SNP genotypes for about 65% of the 666 donors, treating that subset as a discovery cohort. All discovery cohort repertoires had been generated using a single sequencing platform. Class I and class II HLA loci were covered by the typing at four-digit resolution. Typing coverage varied by locus: about 629-630 donors for A, B, C, DRB1 and DQB1; more than 500 for DQA1; over 600 for DPA1; 400 to 480 for DPB1. About five DR-DQ haplotypes were treated as single units for association and clustering because of strong linkage in the cohort. Among some 400 genotyped donors of the cohort, an average of around 250,000 unique TCR beta nucleotide sequences was sequenced per donor, of which roughly 17% were non-productive. Results and caveats for the whole study, not just this receptor: The study gave a list of some 150 TCR beta chains associated with cytomegalovirus. In a later analysis, HLA-associated TCR beta chains were found to be more clonally expanded and to have lower generation probabilities than equally common non-associated chains. In a later analysis, more than 15,000 TCR beta sequences were associated with specific HLA alleles at a false discovery rate of 0.05. Most TCR sequences were observed very rarely across donors, whereas some public TCRs were present in many individuals. According to a later genetic analysis, donors in an Asian-associated ancestry cluster had fewer N-insertions in productive TCRs than the approximately 610-donor mean. Strong co-occurrence of HLA alleles, especially DR and DQ, made assigning TCR associations to individual alleles difficult. Correlated functional status among segregating V segments might be attributable to linkage disequilibrium, but an unknown experimental factor could not be ruled out. In an earlier analysis of approximately 600 of the donors, most TCR beta V segments were observed in productive rearrangements about 87% or about 30% of the time, broadly matching IMGT annotations. Several of the top co-occurrence clusters appeared to be linked to parvovirus B19, influenza, CMV and Epstein-Barr virus, according to a later analysis. Because counts were too low, about 18 rarely observed V segments, including chromosome 9 orphons, were left out of the earlier analysis of several hundred of the donors. In a later analysis, most CMV-associated TCR beta chains were found to appear HLA-restricted, with HLA associations seemingly driven largely by CMV exposure. An association between a missense DCLRE1C variant and V-gene and J-gene trimming of TCR beta chains was found in a later genetic analysis and replicated in an independent cohort. Some IMGT-functional V segments, including TRBV6-2 and TRBV6-3, could not be distinguished by the 87-base-pair reads and were therefore excluded. A cluster of highly shared sequence variants was judged likely to represent a technical artifact of the sequencing pipeline. According to the authors, the approach could potentially be generalized to other disease states and immunological phenotypes. The cohort was sequenced for TCR beta chains only, and without alpha or paired-chain data the features that could be detected were limited. Roughly uniform sequencing depth across donors was assumed in presence/absence analyses, although this assumption may not hold. Because some donors lacked HLA typing at each locus, the association tests relied only on the typed subset. Immune exposure information for the cohort was limited to CMV serostatus. A further reported finding was that TCR beta sequences accurately predicted the HLA-A and HLA-B alleles for most subjects in the first cohort. The classifier was reported to diagnose cytomegalovirus status with high specificity and sensitivity in both the original cohort and the validation cohort. In vitro tests confirmed that a few of the cytomegalovirus-associated TCR beta chains recognize cytomegalovirus antigens. In a later analysis, the rate of TCR association differed among HLA loci, with DRB1 alleles having the most associated TCRs and HLA-C alleles having the fewest.

The material sequenced was PBMCs. The rearrangement combines TRBV21-1 with TRBJ2-2; TRBD2, the table's D call, was not compared with the DNA. TRBV21-1 is deemed a pseudogene. This clonotype originated in a woman aged 40 to 49 in good health and CMV-seronegative. At the DNA level, the sequence is TGTGCCAGCAGCAAAGCGAGTCTACCTTCGGGCACCGGGGAGCTGTTTTTT. The translation is CASSKASLPSGTGELFF.